Presented here are 7 T cell receptor beta chains from one specimen sequenced in a study of PD-L1 blockade in urothelial cancer. The protocol was immunoSEQ multiplex PCR, while the TCRdb copy is restricted to in-frame clones and leaves out a portion. Of around 35,000 clones in the sample, over 65% were seen once. Sequencing was performed on PBMCs, taken around atezolizumab (anti-PD-L1) treatment. Every receptor here comes from a man aged 60-69 years with urothelial cancer.

The chain combines TRBV5-4 with TRBJ2-7; TRBD1 matches 9 bases. The V gene end was trimmed by 4 bases and the J gene end by 6 bases; junction bases not matched to a gene: 11. The CDR3 is 15 amino acids. Germline CDR1 reads SGHNT; CDR2 reads YYREEE (reference sequence). DNA of the CDR3: TGTGCCAGCAGCCCCGGGACAGGGAGAACGAGCGAGCAGTACTTC. This translates into CASSPGTGRTSEQYF.

The chain employs TRBV28 and TRBJ1-2; 9 bases fit TRBD1. J gave up 8 bases and V 4 bases, and 14 bases lay outside the gene matches. The CDR3 is 16 residues long. Germline V gene data show CDR1 as MDHEN and CDR2 as SYDVKM. CDR3 nucleotide sequence: TGTGCCAGCAGTTCCGGGACAGGGCGGTTCTTGGGGGGCTACACCTTC. Its translation: CASSSGTGRFLGGYTF.

This clone was counted a single time. This chain uses TRBV5-1 with TRBJ2-3; 7 bases match TRBD2. The CDR3 is 15 amino acids. Unmatched junction bases numbered 4, after V lost 3 bases and J lost 0 bases. Germline V gene sequence: CDR1 SGHRS, CDR2 YFSETQ. CDR3 bases: TGCGCCAGCAGCTCCCTAGCGGCTAGCACAGATACGCAGTATTTT. Its translation is CASSSLAASTDTQYF.

The chain uses TRBV6-5 and TRBJ1-1; tentatively, D is TRBD1 (5 bases). The germline V and J ends were trimmed by 7 bases and 7 bases, with 19 bases remaining between them. This CDR3 has 14 residues. Germline lookup yields CDR1 MNHEY and CDR2 SVGAGI. The CDR3 bases are TGTGCCAGCAAAAGAGGCCGGATCCAGGGTGAAGCTTTCTTT. It is translated as CASKRGRIQGEAFF.

The chain combines TRBV4-1 with TRBJ1-1, with D uncertain. The CDR3 extends over 16 amino acids. Looked up from germline, CDR1 is MGHRA and CDR2 is YSYEKL. V was cut by 4 bases and J by 2 bases, with 17 bases left in between. This chain's CDR3 is CASSPSPALDNTEAFF. The CDR3 DNA reads TGCGCCAGCAGCCCAAGCCCCGCCCTTGATAACACTGAAGCTTTCTTT.

The genes are TRBV6-1 and TRBJ2-2; 7 bases are a match to TRBD1. J lost 7 bases, V lost 3 bases, and 8 bases had no gene match. Germline CDR1 and CDR2: MNHNS and SASEGT. The CDR3 has 15 residues. CDR3 nucleotides: TGTGCCAGCAGTGAGACAGGGTGGTTGGTCGGGGAGCTGTTTTTT. It yields the protein CASSETGWLVGELFF.

The CDR3 sequence: CASSPRSGANVLTF. The CDR3 coding sequence is TGCGCCAGCAGCCCCCGGTCTGGGGCCAACGTCCTGACTTTC. The V call is TRBV5-1, the J call TRBJ2-6; D remains ambiguous. V dropped 4 bases and J dropped 1 base, with 6 bases sitting between them. CDR1 SGHRS and CDR2 YFSETQ come from the germline V gene. The length of the CDR3 is 14 residues.